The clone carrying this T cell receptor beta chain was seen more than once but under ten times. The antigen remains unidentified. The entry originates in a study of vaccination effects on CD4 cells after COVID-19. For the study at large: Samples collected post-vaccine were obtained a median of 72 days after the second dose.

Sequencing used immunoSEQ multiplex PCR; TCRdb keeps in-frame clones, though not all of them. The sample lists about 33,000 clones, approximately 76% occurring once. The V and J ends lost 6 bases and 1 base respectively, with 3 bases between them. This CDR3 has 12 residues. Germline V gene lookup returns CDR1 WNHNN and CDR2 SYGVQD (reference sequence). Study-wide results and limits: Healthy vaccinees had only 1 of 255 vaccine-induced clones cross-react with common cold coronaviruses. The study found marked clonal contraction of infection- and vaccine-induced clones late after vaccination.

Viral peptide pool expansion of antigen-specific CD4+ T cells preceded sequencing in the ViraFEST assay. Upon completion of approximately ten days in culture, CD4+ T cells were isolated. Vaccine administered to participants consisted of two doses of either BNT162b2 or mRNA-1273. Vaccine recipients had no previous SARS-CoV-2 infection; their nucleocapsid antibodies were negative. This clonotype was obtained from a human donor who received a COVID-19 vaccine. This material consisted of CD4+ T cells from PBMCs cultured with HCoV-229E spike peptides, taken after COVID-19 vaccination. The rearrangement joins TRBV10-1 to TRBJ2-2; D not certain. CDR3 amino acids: CASRKNTGELFF. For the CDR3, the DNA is TGCGCCAGCAGGAAGAACACCGGGGAGCTGTTTTTT.